Listed below are T cell receptor beta chains from one sample, sequenced in a study of blood T cell repertoires in COVID-19. Repertoires were generated with immunoSEQ multiplex PCR, while TCRdb's copy carries only in-frame clones and drops some. The sample carries around 700,000 clones, about 87% recorded once. The sequenced sample consisted of peripheral blood. These receptors were obtained from a woman between 18 and 29 years old with acute or convalescent COVID-19. Both conserved end residues are part of each CDR3. The order of the fields is J gene, clone size, V gene, CDR3 protein. Expanded clones are given a class, and other clones once, few, many or no size at all.

TRBJ2-3 NA TRBV24-1 CATSDFEGGGKYF
TRBJ2-1 NA TRBV11-3 CASSLQGNEQFF
TRBJ1-1 NA TRBV9 CASSVEGMNTEAFF
TRBJ1-1 once TRBV14 CATRTRGLNTEAFF
TRBJ2-3 NA TRBV11-3 CASSLRDGADTQYF
TRBJ1-1 NA TRBV5-1 CASSLAHGQVEAFF
TRBJ1-4 NA TRBV5-1 CASSLDREGEKLFF
TRBJ1-5 NA TRBV6-2/TRBV6-3 CASSYTGTGGSQPQHF
TRBJ1-5 NA TRBV27 CASRPFRDTLNQPQHF
TRBJ2-1 NA TRBV18 CASSPKGTGGHSYNEQFF
TRBJ1-1 NA TRBV29-1 CSVVSEDTEAFF